This T cell receptor beta chain was captured by sequencing in a study of shared clonotypes between healthy human individuals. As for the study in general: Those who served as donors were a couple of women and three men between the ages of 18 and 49.

Unmatched junction bases numbered 7, after V lost 4 bases and J lost 5 bases. CDR1 and CDR2 (germline): SGHRS, YFSETQ. The CDR3 loop spans 15 amino acids. Using immunoSEQ multiplex PCR, the repertoire was profiled, and TCRdb retains in-frame clones only, with some absent. The sample has about 2.5 million clones; 85% to 95% are singletons. General study results and limits: Large depth notwithstanding, sorted-subset sequencing proved incomplete by rarefaction.

Concerning this clone itself: As yet, its antigen is unknown.

The receptor's source is a man aged 18-30 years in good health. Some clones in this sample may be carry-over from other donors' samples. The genes are TRBV5-1 and TRBJ2-1; the match to TRBD1 covers 9 bases. Sequencing was carried out using naive CD4+ T cells from PBMCs. Described subset: CD45RA+ positively selected. CDR3 sequence (DNA): TGCGCCAGCAGCAAAACAGGGGGCATCCACAATGAGCAGTTCTTC. Amino acid sequence: CASSKTGGIHNEQFF.